A selection of T cell receptor beta chains follows, all from one sample in a study of control samples from healthy donors and cancer patients. TCRdb's table, derived via immunoSEQ multiplex PCR, lists solely in-frame clones and lacks some. The repertoire consists of some 150,000 clones, with around 93% occurring once and the leading ten covering roughly 4%. Sequences were obtained from blood. The receptors derive from a woman aged 55-70 years in good health. CDR3s include the opening cysteine and the closing phenylalanine or tryptophan. The order of the fields is D gene, V gene, J gene, CDR3 protein, CDR3 DNA. A D gene is named only where the DNA matches it firmly.

TRBD1,TRBV5-6,TRBJ2-1,CASSYWDRPYNEQFF,TGTGCCAGCAGCTACTGGGACAGACCCTACAATGAGCAGTTCTTC
NA,TRBV10-3,TRBJ1-5,CAIREGVHQPQHF,TGTGCCATCAGGGAGGGTGTTCATCAGCCCCAGCATTTT
NA,TRBV5-4,TRBJ1-1,CASRAGLIVTEAFF,TGTGCCAGCAGGGCAGGGTTAATAGTAACTGAAGCTTTCTTT
NA,TRBV7-8,TRBJ1-1,CASSPRVNTEAFF,TGTGCCAGCAGCCCCCGGGTGAACACTGAAGCTTTCTTT
NA,TRBV3-1/TRBV3-2,TRBJ2-1,CASSQVRGGALSYEQFF,TGTGCCAGCAGCCAAGTCCGAGGGGGGGCCCTTTCGTATGAGCAGTTCTTC
NA,TRBV7-3,TRBJ1-1,CASSFGARNTEAFF,TGTGCCAGCAGCTTCGGGGCCAGGAACACTGAAGCTTTCTTT
NA,TRBV6-2/TRBV6-3,TRBJ1-1,CASSSGQSNTEAFF,TGTGCCAGCAGTTCTGGACAGTCAAACACTGAAGCTTTCTTT
NA,TRBV7-2,TRBJ1-4,CASSLGATNEKLFF,TGTGCCAGCAGCCTAGGAGCAACTAATGAAAAACTGTTTTTT
NA,TRBV6-2/TRBV6-3,TRBJ1-1,CASSYDGGGTEAFF,TGTGCCAGCAGTTACGACGGTGGGGGGACTGAAGCTTTCTTT
TRBD1,TRBV7-9,TRBJ2-7,CASSFPPGQGSYEQYF,TGTGCCAGCAGCTTTCCCCCGGGACAGGGGTCCTACGAGCAGTACTTC
TRBD2,TRBV5-1,TRBJ2-5,CASSRSGDREETQYF,TGCGCCAGCAGCCGTAGCGGGGACCGCGAGGAGACCCAGTACTTC
NA,TRBV7-2,TRBJ2-3,CASSFSPSGVTDTQYF,TGTGCCAGCAGCTTTTCCCCATCGGGGGTGACAGATACGCAGTATTTT
NA,TRBV4-3,TRBJ2-3,CASSQDFGSPDTQYF,TGCGCCAGCAGCCAAGATTTCGGCAGCCCAGATACGCAGTATTTT
NA,TRBV18,TRBJ1-3,CASSPPFINLVGQRSGNTIYF,TGTGCCAGCTCACCACCATTCATTAATCTCGTCGGACAGCGCTCTGGAAACACCATATATTTT
NA,TRBV18,TRBJ2-7,CASSTRDIYEQYF,TGTGCCAGCTCAACTAGGGATATCTACGAGCAGTACTTC
NA,TRBV7-9,TRBJ1-2,CASSPWGGDGYTF,TGTGCCAGCAGCCCCTGGGGGGGAGATGGCTACACCTTC